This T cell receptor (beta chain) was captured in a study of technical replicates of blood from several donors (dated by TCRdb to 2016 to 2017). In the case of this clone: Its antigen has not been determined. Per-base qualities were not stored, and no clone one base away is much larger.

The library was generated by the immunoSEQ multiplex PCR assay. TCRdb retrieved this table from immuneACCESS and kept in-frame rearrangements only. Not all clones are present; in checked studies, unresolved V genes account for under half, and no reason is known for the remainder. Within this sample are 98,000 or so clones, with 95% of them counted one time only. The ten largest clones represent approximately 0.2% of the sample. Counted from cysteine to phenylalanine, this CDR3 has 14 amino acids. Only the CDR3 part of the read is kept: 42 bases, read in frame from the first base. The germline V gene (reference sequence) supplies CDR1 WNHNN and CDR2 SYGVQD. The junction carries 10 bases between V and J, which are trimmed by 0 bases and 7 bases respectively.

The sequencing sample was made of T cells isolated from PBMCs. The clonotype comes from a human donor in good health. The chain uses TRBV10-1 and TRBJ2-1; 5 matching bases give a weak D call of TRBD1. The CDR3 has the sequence CASSESRYRNEQFF. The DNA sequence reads TGCGCCAGCAGTGAGTCCCGGTACAGGAATGAGCAGTTCTTC.